This T cell receptor (beta chain) was retrieved from a study of blood T cell repertoires in COVID-19. Looking at the study overall: Both acute and convalescent COVID-19 samples were obtained from the United States, Italy and Spain. In each case, the material was cDNA or gDNA derived from T cells, B-cell-depleted T cells, or PBMCs.

Germline V CDR1 and CDR2: LNHDA, SQIVND (reference sequence). Germline trimming cut 3 bases from V and 1 base from J; bases unmatched to any gene: 6. The CDR3 consists of 16 residues. Original handling: Amplification from reference gene primers served as the basis for estimated nucleated cell counts. Sequencing was performed with immunoSEQ multiplex PCR; in TCRdb, only in-frame clones are kept and a portion is missing. The DNA was the basis for D and trimming; V, J and clone size are from that table. The profile covers fewer than 300,000 clones, with about 87% appearing a single time and roughly 1.6% taken by the ten largest.

The sequencing sample was made of peripheral blood. V is TRBV19 and J is TRBJ2-3; 8 bases match TRBD2. The receptor was isolated from a woman aged 40 to 50 who had recovered from COVID-19. The CDR3 sequence is CASSIREAGGTDTQYF. In DNA, the CDR3 is TGTGCCAGTAGTATCCGGGAAGCGGGGGGCACAGATACGCAGTATTTT.